This T cell receptor beta chain emerged from a study of shared clonotypes between healthy human individuals. Turning to the study itself: CD4 naive and CD4 memory each took three plates per donor, while CD8 naive took two and CD8 memory one.

Measured with immunoSEQ multiplex PCR; TCRdb has only the in-frame clones, and not every one. The table lists some 2.1 million clones, over 85% of them singletons. The V end lost 3 bases, the J end lost 6 bases, and 14 bases lay between the germline ends. Germline-derived CDR1 and CDR2 are MNHEY and SVGAGI. The CDR3 has 14 residues. Findings and limits, study-wide: Depth was large, yet rarefaction showed that sorted-subset sequencing was incomplete.

Donors comprised only Caucasian adults living in Nashville, Tennessee. Division of CD4+ cells produced a CD45RA+ naive subset and a CD45RA-negative memory subset. Comment on this clone: What it recognizes is unknown.

The chain is built from TRBV6-5 and TRBJ1-2; possible D gene TRBD1, 5 bases. Sample: naive CD4+ T cells sorted from blood. As to subset: CD45RA+ positively selected. The TCR sequence derives from a man between 18 and 29 years old in good health. CDR3 coding DNA: TGTGCCAGCAGTTATTGGGGTCCGGGACATGGCTACACCTTC. This gives the protein CASSYWGPGHGYTF.